The 27 T cell receptor beta chains reported below all come from one sample, sequenced in a study of T-cell memory formation after mild COVID-19. TCRdb fed the 5' RACE reads into MiXCR, producing one record per CDR3 protein. The table has some 310,000 distinct CDR3 sequences, around a fifth seen once. Sequenced sample: PBMCs or a T cell subset sorted from them (not recorded which). These TCRs come from a young man who had mild COVID-19 (a few samples of this study predate the infection). Cell type and time point are not known.

This clonotype turned up a few times. The chain has TRBV6-5 and TRBJ2-7; tentative D call: TRBD2 (5 bases). Germline V CDR1 and CDR2: MNHEY, SVGAGI. CDR3 size: 16 residues. V was trimmed by 0 bases and J by 2 bases, leaving 14 bases between them. The chain's CDR3 is CASSYSNWGETYEQYF. The CDR3 nucleotides read TGTGCCAGCAGTTACTCGAATTGGGGAGAAACCTACGAGCAGTACTTC.

This clonotype showed up just a few times. The V call is TRBV24-1, the J call TRBJ1-5; D is undetermined. CDR1 KGHDR and CDR2 SFDVKD come from the germline V gene. Trimming cost V 9 bases and J 2 bases, with 10 bases left between them. The length of the CDR3 is 13 residues. The CDR3 sequence is CATSSYGNQPQHF. CDR3 nucleotides: TGTGCCACCTCCTCCTACGGCAATCAGCCCCAGCATTTT.

The rearrangement uses TRBV20-1 and TRBJ1-4; the match to TRBD1 covers 7 bases. With V trimmed by 6 bases and J by 5 bases, 6 bases remained unmatched. Germline assignment: CDR1 DFQATT and CDR2 SNEGSKA (reference sequence). CDR3 length: 13 residues. The CDR3 nucleotides are TGCAGTGCGCGGACAGGACCAAATGAAAAACTGTTTTTT. This codes for CSARTGPNEKLFF.

V and J are TRBV5-1 and TRBJ1-5; no reliable D call. The CDR3 spans 15 residues. CDR1 and CDR2 from the germline V gene are SGHRS and YFSETQ. Trimming pared 1 base from V and 4 bases from J, leaving 12 bases between. The DNA of the CDR3 is TGCGCCAGCAGCTTGTTGGGAGCGAAGAATCAGCCCCAGCATTTT. Protein sequence: CASSLLGAKNQPQHF.

This clonotype occurred a few times. The V call is TRBV7-2, the J call TRBJ2-5; 8 bases are a match to TRBD2. The J segment lost 2 bases and the V segment lost 1 base, leaving 3 bases of the junction unmatched. The CDR3 consists of 15 residues. Germline V CDR1 and CDR2: SGHTA, FQGNSA. CDR3 region: CASSLVGGAQETQYF. CDR3 nucleotides: TGTGCCAGCAGCTTAGTCGGGGGGGCACAAGAGACCCAGTACTTC. The whole variable domain, remainder taken from reference TRBV7-2 and TRBJ2-5, is GAGVSQSPSNKVTEKGKDVELRCDPISGHTALYWYRQSLGQGLEFLIYFQGNSAPDKSGLPSDRFSAERTGGSVSTLTIQRTQQEDSAVYLCASSLVGGAQETQYFGPGTRLLVL.

The chain uses TRBV29-1 and TRBJ2-7; 10 bases are shared with TRBD1. CDR1 is SQVTM and CDR2 is ANQGSEA in the germline V gene. The CDR3 covers 12 residues. V lost 4 bases, J lost 5 bases, and 2 bases stayed unmatched. This CDR3 reads CSVVGQGDEQYF. DNA for the CDR3: TGCAGCGTTGTAGGACAGGGGGACGAGCAGTACTTC.

V usage is TRBV12-3 or TRBV12-4 and J usage is TRBJ1-1; the D gene is possibly TRBD1 (5 bases). This CDR3 spans 13 amino acids. Trimming took off 8 bases at V and 3 bases at J, with 13 bases between the two ends. CDR3 sequence (DNA): TGTGCCAGCTCCCCGCCGGGGCACACTGAAGCTTTCTTT. Translating it yields CASSPPGHTEAFF.

In its sample, this clonotype was seen a few times. This sequence joins TRBV7-8 and TRBJ1-1; D is undetermined. V lost 0 bases to trimming and J lost 7 bases, with 24 bases between them. Germline V gene data show CDR1 as SGHVS and CDR2 as FQNEAQ. CDR3 length equals 18 residues. CDR3 sequence reads: CASSLASVSFGPTLEAFF. CDR3 nucleotide sequence: TGTGCCAGCAGCTTAGCGTCCGTTTCCTTTGGTCCAACACTTGAAGCTTTCTTT.

The rearrangement links TRBV2 to TRBJ1-5; D is undetermined. The CDR3 is 16 residues long. The V end lost 4 bases, the J end lost 0 bases, and 13 bases lay between the germline ends. CDR1 and CDR2 from the germline V gene are SNHLY and FYNNEI. CDR3 sequence (DNA): TGTGCCAGCAGTGTTGATTCGCACAATAGCAATCAGCCCCAGCATTTT. Translation: CASSVDSHNSNQPQHF.

This clonotype was seen a few times. J is TRBJ1-5 and V is TRBV20-1; TRBD1 aligns across 7 bases. CDR1 is DFQATT and CDR2 is SNEGSKA in the germline V gene (reference sequence). This CDR3 is 16 amino acids long. The V segment lost 3 bases and the J segment 0 bases; nucleotides outside the gene matches: 8. DNA of the CDR3: TGCAGTGCTAGTAGGACAGGTTCTTATAGCAATCAGCCCCAGCATTTT. Encoded protein: CSASRTGSYSNQPQHF.

There are a few counts of this clonotype. The chain joins TRBV5-5 to TRBJ2-7; the match to TRBD1 covers 8 bases. The junction had 4 bases not matched to a gene; V was cut back by 0 bases and J by 5 bases. The length of the CDR3 is 14 residues. Germline V gene lookup returns CDR1 SGHKS and CDR2 YYEKEE (reference sequence). The CDR3 loop is CASSLGDRPDEQYF. DNA of the CDR3: TGTGCCAGCAGCTTGGGGGACAGGCCGGACGAGCAGTACTTC.

In this sample, this clonotype turned up a few times. The rearrangement uses TRBV4-3 and TRBJ1-3; 7 bases line up with TRBD1. Unmatched junction bases numbered 7, after V lost 1 base and J lost 4 bases. The CDR3 runs to 16 residues. Germline CDR1 is LGHNA and CDR2 is YSLEER. CDR3 protein: CASSQGGTDYGNTIYF. DNA for the CDR3: TGCGCCAGCAGCCAAGGGGGGACAGATTACGGAAACACCATATATTTT.

CDR3: CASSSPGATDTQYF. The CDR3 DNA sequence: TGTGCCAGCAGTTCTCCCGGGGCGACAGATACGCAGTATTTT. V usage is TRBV6-2 or TRBV6-3 and J usage is TRBJ2-3, with D perhaps TRBD1 or TRBD2 (5 bases each). V lost 4 bases, J lost 3 bases, and 11 bases lay in between. This CDR3 is 14 amino acids long. CDR1 MNHEY and CDR2 SVGEGT come from the germline V gene.

The chain combines TRBV4-1 with TRBJ2-5; TRBD1 matches 7 bases. This CDR3 region has 14 residues. Losses at the gene ends were 4 bases for V and 5 bases for J; bases not matched to a gene: 7. Germline V gene sequence: CDR1 MGHRA, CDR2 YSYEKL. The CDR3: CASSRTTGMETQYF. CDR3 sequence (DNA): TGCGCCAGCAGCCGGACGACAGGGATGGAGACCCAGTACTTC.

This clonotype has just a few counts. V usage is TRBV6-1 and J usage is TRBJ1-2; possible D gene TRBD1, 5 bases. CDR1 is MNHNS, CDR2 SASEGT, per germline. This CDR3 region has 14 residues. Trimming took off 4 bases at V and 4 bases at J, with 13 bases between the two ends. CDR3 nucleotides: TGTGCCAGCAGTGCGGGACTTCTTATCTATGGCTACACCTTC. Translating it yields CASSAGLLIYGYTF.

The chain recombines TRBV29-1 with TRBJ2-5, with 9 bases identical to TRBD2. The germline CDR1 and CDR2 sequences are SQVTM and ANQGSEA. The CDR3 is made up of 15 amino acids. After removal of 6 bases from V and 5 bases from J, the junction contained 13 bases not matched to a gene. CDR3 DNA sequence: TGCAGCGTCTCCTTTGGCGGGGGGGGAAGGGAGACCCAGTACTTC. It codes for CSVSFGGGGRETQYF.

This clonotype was observed at least ten times. The V call is TRBV12-3 or TRBV12-4, the J call TRBJ2-3; D tentatively reads TRBD1 or TRBD2 (5 bases each). The CDR3 extends over 15 amino acids. V was clipped by 4 bases and J by 6 bases, with 17 bases between them. The CDR3: CASSSPGTQSDTQYF. The CDR3 coding sequence is TGTGCCAGCAGTTCACCCGGGACCCAATCGGATACGCAGTATTTT.

As to this clonotype: A much larger clone lies one base from this, so it may be a read error. The genes are TRBV5-4 and TRBJ2-1, with D possibly matching TRBD1 (6 bases). This CDR3 is 13 amino acids long. Deletions cut 3 bases from V and 15 bases from J, with 19 bases between. Germline loops: CDR1 SGHNT, CDR2 YYREEE (reference sequence). This CDR3 reads CASSWYEQGIPFF. In DNA, the CDR3 is TGTGCCAGCAGCTGGTACGAACAGGGTATCCCGTTCTTC.

The CDR3 DNA reads as TGTGCCAGCAGCTTTGGGAACGCTAATGAAAAACTGTTTTTT. It specifies CASSFGNANEKLFF. V usage is TRBV7-2 and J usage is TRBJ1-4; the D is unclear. Germline assignment: CDR1 SGHTA and CDR2 FQGNSA. This CDR3 spans 14 amino acids. V shed 3 bases and J shed 3 bases, with 8 bases lying between them.

V usage is TRBV4-3 and J usage is TRBJ2-3; possibly TRBD1 for D (5 bases). Germline assignment: CDR1 LGHNA and CDR2 YSLEER. V was shortened by 0 bases and J by 2 bases, with 6 bases between the two germline ends. The CDR3 extends over 14 amino acids. The chain's CDR3 is CASSQDGATDTQYF. DNA of the CDR3: TGCGCCAGCAGCCAAGATGGGGCCACAGATACGCAGTATTTT.

In regard to this clonotype: Sequence at one end of the junction differs from germline and may be a read error. The V gene is TRBV7-8, the J gene TRBJ2-5; D remains unclear. The CDR3 covers 13 residues. The V gene's germline CDR1 is SGHVS and CDR2 FQNEAQ. The CDR3 nucleotides read TGTGACAGCAGCTTGGGCGGTCAAGAGACCCAGTACTTC. Translation gives CDSSLGGQETQYF.

The chain is built from TRBV6-2 or TRBV6-3 and TRBJ2-2; no reliable D call. Trimming took off 6 bases at V and 1 base at J, with 12 bases between the two ends. CDR3 length equals 15 residues. The V gene's germline CDR1 is MNHEY and CDR2 SVGEGT. This chain's CDR3 is CASRAANVNTGELFF. The CDR3 nucleotides are TGTGCCAGCAGAGCAGCCAACGTGAACACCGGGGAGCTGTTTTTT.

The chain employs TRBV5-1 and TRBJ2-2, with TRBD1 matching 9 bases. In germline, CDR1 is SGHRS, CDR2 YFSETQ. The CDR3 consists of 15 residues. The V and J ends lost 4 bases and 6 bases, in that order; junction bases with no gene match: 7. The chain's CDR3 is CASSRSGTGSGELFF. CDR3 bases: TGCGCCAGCAGCAGATCCGGGACAGGGTCCGGGGAGCTGTTTTTT.

This clonotype has ten or more counts. The rearrangement uses TRBV4-3 and TRBJ2-3, with D tentatively TRBD1 (5 bases). This CDR3 is built from 14 residues. Trimming took 0 bases from V and 4 from J, leaving 8 bases between them. Germline V gene lookup returns CDR1 LGHNA and CDR2 YSLEER. CDR3 residues: CASSQDSRADTQYF. The CDR3 coding sequence is TGCGCCAGCAGCCAAGATTCCAGGGCAGATACGCAGTATTTT.

This chain links TRBV6-2 or TRBV6-3 with TRBJ1-2; D is perhaps TRBD1 (6 bases). Germline CDR1 and CDR2: MNHEY and SVGEGT. With 5 bases removed from V and 5 bases from J, the gap between germline ends came to 18 bases. CDR3 length: 15 amino acids. The CDR3 protein is CASSPSLDSRYGYTF. In nucleotides, the CDR3 is TGTGCCAGCAGTCCGTCTCTGGACAGCAGATATGGCTACACCTTC.

This CDR3 is CASSFMGEAFF. In DNA form, the CDR3 reads TGTGCCAGCAGCTTCATGGGAGAAGCTTTCTTT. This chain links TRBV7-9 with TRBJ1-1; the D is unclear. This CDR3 spans 11 amino acids. Trimming shortened V by 3 bases and J by 8 bases, and 7 bases separated the two germline ends. Germline CDR1 and CDR2: SEHNR and FQNEAQ (reference sequence). The full variable domain, completed using reference TRBV7-9 and TRBJ1-1, is DTGVSQNPRHKITKRGQNVTFRCDPISEHNRLYWYRQTLGQGPEFLTYFQNEAQLEKSRLLSDRFSAERPKGSFSTLEIQRTEQGDSAMYLCASSFMGEAFFGQGTRLTVV.

The genes are TRBV7-6 and TRBJ2-3; 9 nucleotides agree with TRBD2. The CDR3 covers 15 residues. CDR1 SGHVS and CDR2 FNYEAQ come from the germline V gene. V trimming: 2 bases; J trimming: 6 bases; junction bases outside the gene matches: 6. Here the CDR3 DNA reads TGTGCCAGCAGCTTAAGCGGGGGGCTCGGTGATACGCAGTATTTT. Its protein is CASSLSGGLGDTQYF.